These T cell receptor beta chains were read from a single sample in a study of response to subunit inactivated influenza vaccine. From the RT-PCR reads, TCRdb called clonotypes with MiXCR, one entry per CDR3 protein. In the table there are 710,000 or so distinct CDR3 sequences, approximately 14% of which are singletons. The source material was PBMCs from blood, sampled 11 to 12 days after vaccination. The receptors were gathered from a man aged 45-65 years who received an inactivated influenza vaccine. Each CDR3 is given with its conserved first and last residue. A D gene is named only where the DNA matches it firmly. Some rows have no size entry. The others give once, few or many, or a class for an expanded clone.

j_gene: TRBJ2-7; len: 13; v_gene: TRBV6-1; abundance: -; d_gene: -; CDR3nt: TGTGCCAGCAGTGACCCGGAACGGGACTCCGCGTACTTC; CDR3aa: CASSDPERDSAYF
j_gene: TRBJ1-1; len: 12; v_gene: TRBV12-3/TRBV12-4; abundance: -; d_gene: -; CDR3nt: TGTGCCAGCAGTCAGACCATGCAGAGAGCTTTCTTT; CDR3aa: CASSQTMQRAFF
j_gene: TRBJ1-5; len: 16; v_gene: TRBV7-8; abundance: many; d_gene: -; CDR3nt: TGTGCCAGCAGCTTACACGGGACTTTAGCGGATCAGCCCCAGCATTTT; CDR3aa: CASSLHGTLADQPQHF
j_gene: TRBJ2-5; len: 15; v_gene: TRBV4-1; abundance: -; d_gene: TRBD1; CDR3nt: TGCGCCAGCAGCCAGGGACAGGGGGCGATGGAGACCCAGTACTTC; CDR3aa: CASSQGQGAMETQYF
j_gene: TRBJ1-6; len: 14; v_gene: TRBV5-1; abundance: many; d_gene: -; CDR3nt: TGCGCCAGCAGCTTGGACCCGTATAATTCACCCCTCCACTTT; CDR3aa: CASSLDPYNSPLHF
j_gene: TRBJ2-2; len: 13; v_gene: TRBV24-1; abundance: -; d_gene: -; CDR3nt: TGTGCCACCAAACGAGATGGAGCCGGGGAGCTGTTTTTT; CDR3aa: CATKRDGAGELFF
j_gene: TRBJ1-6; len: 15; v_gene: TRBV4-3; abundance: -; d_gene: -; CDR3nt: TGCGCCAGCAGCCAGAACCACCAGGGCGGTTCACCCCTCCACTTT; CDR3aa: CASSQNHQGGSPLHF
j_gene: TRBJ2-3; len: 14; v_gene: TRBV11-2; abundance: many; d_gene: -; CDR3nt: TGTGCCAGCAGCTTAGATTCAGGGGCAGATACGCAGTATTTT; CDR3aa: CASSLDSGADTQYF
j_gene: TRBJ2-5; len: 15; v_gene: TRBV5-1; abundance: few; d_gene: TRBD1; CDR3nt: TGCGCCAGCAGCATCGACAGGGGGGGACAAGAGACCCAGTACTTC; CDR3aa: CASSIDRGGQETQYF
j_gene: TRBJ2-1; len: 15; v_gene: TRBV20-1; abundance: once; d_gene: TRBD2; CDR3nt: TGCAGTGCGGAACAACTAGCGGGAGGTGTGGATGAGCAGTTCTTC; CDR3aa: CSAEQLAGGVDEQFF
j_gene: TRBJ2-2; len: 13; v_gene: TRBV12-3/TRBV12-4; abundance: few; d_gene: -; CDR3nt: TGTGCCAGCAGTTGGACCCAGGCCGGGGAGCTGTTTTTT; CDR3aa: CASSWTQAGELFF
j_gene: TRBJ2-3; len: 13; v_gene: TRBV6-1; abundance: many; d_gene: -; CDR3nt: TGTGCCAGCAGTGCTCATAGAGAGGATACGCAGTATTTT; CDR3aa: CASSAHREDTQYF
j_gene: TRBJ1-1; len: 15; v_gene: TRBV5-1; abundance: -; d_gene: TRBD1; CDR3nt: TGCGCCAGCAGCCCAAGCGGGACAGTGAACACTGAAGCTTTCTTT; CDR3aa: CASSPSGTVNTEAFF
j_gene: TRBJ2-3; len: 12; v_gene: TRBV7-2; abundance: few; d_gene: -; CDR3nt: TGTGCCAGCAGCTTAGACAAAGATACGCAGTATTTT; CDR3aa: CASSLDKDTQYF
j_gene: TRBJ1-4; len: 13; v_gene: TRBV4-2; abundance: once; d_gene: -; CDR3nt: TGTGCCATGAGCTCCGAGTCGGTTGAAAAACTGTTTTTT; CDR3aa: CAMSSESVEKLFF
j_gene: TRBJ1-1; len: 14; v_gene: TRBV5-1; abundance: many; d_gene: -; CDR3nt: TGCGCCAGCAGACCGACCGGGGACTACACTGAAGCTTTCTTT; CDR3aa: CASRPTGDYTEAFF
j_gene: TRBJ2-6; len: 17; v_gene: TRBV4-3; abundance: many; d_gene: -; CDR3nt: TGCGCCAGCAGCCAAGAAGGACACACCTCTGGGGCCAACGTCCTGACTTTC; CDR3aa: CASSQEGHTSGANVLTF
j_gene: TRBJ2-3; len: 15; v_gene: TRBV20-1; abundance: -; d_gene: TRBD2; CDR3nt: TGCAGTGCTAGCGATAGCGGGGTTTTATTGGATACGCAGTATTTT; CDR3aa: CSASDSGVLLDTQYF
j_gene: TRBJ2-1; len: 16; v_gene: TRBV19; abundance: -; d_gene: TRBD2; CDR3nt: TGTGCCAGTAGAGACATAGCGGGGGGAAGGTACAATGAGCAGTTCTTC; CDR3aa: CASRDIAGGRYNEQFF
j_gene: TRBJ2-3; len: 13; v_gene: TRBV5-4; abundance: many; d_gene: TRBD2; CDR3nt: TGTGCCAGCAGCTTCCGGGAGGTAGATACGCAGTATTTT; CDR3aa: CASSFREVDTQYF
j_gene: TRBJ2-7; len: 17; v_gene: TRBV2; abundance: few; d_gene: TRBD1; CDR3nt: TGTGCCAGCAGTGGGTTCCCTGGGACAGTGGGATCCTACGAGCAGTACTTC; CDR3aa: CASSGFPGTVGSYEQYF
j_gene: TRBJ2-1; len: 15; v_gene: TRBV28; abundance: few; d_gene: TRBD2; CDR3nt: TGTGCCAGCAGTCCTAGCGGGAGGACCCACAATGAGCAGTTCTTC; CDR3aa: CASSPSGRTHNEQFF
j_gene: TRBJ2-1; len: 16; v_gene: TRBV6-2/TRBV6-3; abundance: few; d_gene: TRBD2; CDR3nt: TGTGCCAGCAGTTATCCTAGCGGGGGGGTCTACAATGAGCAGTTCTTC; CDR3aa: CASSYPSGGVYNEQFF
j_gene: TRBJ2-5; len: 15; v_gene: TRBV20-1; abundance: -; d_gene: TRBD2; CDR3nt: TGCAGTGCGCCCCCGGGAGCGGGGGGTCCAGAGACCCAGTACTTC; CDR3aa: CSAPPGAGGPETQYF
j_gene: TRBJ1-2; len: 18; v_gene: TRBV6-2/TRBV6-3; abundance: many; d_gene: TRBD1; CDR3nt: TGTGCCAGCAGTCAACCCCAGGGGGCGCGTAGAATCGCCGCTGGCTACACCTTC; CDR3aa: CASSQPQGARRIAAGYTF
j_gene: TRBJ2-7; len: 13; v_gene: TRBV25-1; abundance: -; d_gene: -; CDR3nt: TGTGCCAGCAGTCTCGGGCCATACTACGAGCAGTACTTC; CDR3aa: CASSLGPYYEQYF
j_gene: TRBJ2-7; len: 14; v_gene: TRBV29-1; abundance: -; d_gene: TRBD2; CDR3nt: TGCAGCGTTTACCCGACTAGCGGGAGTTACGAGCAGTACTTC; CDR3aa: CSVYPTSGSYEQYF
j_gene: TRBJ2-1; len: 14; v_gene: TRBV12-3/TRBV12-4; abundance: few; d_gene: TRBD1; CDR3nt: TGTGCCAGCAGCGACAGGGATTCTCGGAATGAGCAGTTCTTC; CDR3aa: CASSDRDSRNEQFF
j_gene: TRBJ2-6; len: 17; v_gene: TRBV11-2; abundance: -; d_gene: -; CDR3nt: TGTGCCAGCAGCTTAGATTCAGGGGTCCGCGGGGCAAACGTCCTGACTTTC; CDR3aa: CASSLDSGVRGANVLTF
j_gene: TRBJ2-3; len: 16; v_gene: TRBV19; abundance: -; d_gene: TRBD1; CDR3nt: TGTGCCAGTAGTATGACGGGACAGGTGATGACAGATACGCAGTATTTT; CDR3aa: CASSMTGQVMTDTQYF
j_gene: TRBJ1-1; len: 13; v_gene: TRBV7-7; abundance: many; d_gene: -; CDR3nt: TGTGCTAGCAGCGAAGGTAGGGGCACTGAAGCTTTCTTT; CDR3aa: CASSEGRGTEAFF
j_gene: TRBJ2-7; len: 14; v_gene: TRBV29-1; abundance: few; d_gene: TRBD2; CDR3nt: TGCAGCGTTATCAAGACTAGCGGGATATACGAGCAGTACTTC; CDR3aa: CSVIKTSGIYEQYF
j_gene: TRBJ2-7; len: 14; v_gene: TRBV20-1; abundance: few; d_gene: TRBD2; CDR3nt: TGCAGTGCTAGAGCCCCAGCGGGAGTGTACGAGCAGTACTTC; CDR3aa: CSARAPAGVYEQYF
j_gene: TRBJ2-3; len: 14; v_gene: TRBV20-1; abundance: -; d_gene: -; CDR3nt: TGCAGTGCTAGAGATCAGGGCAGGGATGGGACGCAGTATTTT; CDR3aa: CSARDQGRDGTQYF
j_gene: TRBJ1-4; len: 15; v_gene: TRBV12-3/TRBV12-4; abundance: -; d_gene: -; CDR3nt: TGTGCCAGCAGTTGGCAACAGGCCCCTAATGAAAAACTGTTTTTT; CDR3aa: CASSWQQAPNEKLFF
j_gene: TRBJ2-3; len: 20; v_gene: TRBV11-2; abundance: many; d_gene: TRBD2; CDR3nt: TGTGCCAGCAGCTTAGTCTTTGCGGGACTAGCGGCCCCATATGCAGATACGCAGTATTTT; CDR3aa: CASSLVFAGLAAPYADTQYF
j_gene: TRBJ2-2; len: 17; v_gene: TRBV9; abundance: few; d_gene: TRBD1; CDR3nt: TGTGCCAGCAGCGGAACCGGACAGGGGGGAGTCACCGGGGAGCTGTTTTTT; CDR3aa: CASSGTGQGGVTGELFF
j_gene: TRBJ2-1; len: 15; v_gene: TRBV15; abundance: -; d_gene: -; CDR3nt: TGTGCCACCAGCAGAGGGGAGGGGGGCAAGGATGAGCAGTTCTTC; CDR3aa: CATSRGEGGKDEQFF